This T cell receptor (beta chain) was retrieved from a study of cytomegalovirus exposure and HLA in healthy donors. General observations from the study: Several of the most significant clusters appeared linked to common viral pathogens, based on a later analysis. Per published accounts, TCR beta sequences correctly predicted the HLA-A and HLA-B alleles of most subjects. 87-base-pair reads could not separate some V segments, including TRBV6-2 and TRBV6-3. Cytomegalovirus association was assigned to about 180 TCR beta chains.

Turning to this clone: Its antigen is currently unknown.

This CDR3 is 16 amino acids long. V dropped 7 bases and J dropped 2; count of bases not matched to a gene: 11. Germline assignment: CDR1 MDHEN and CDR2 SYDVKM. A multiplex PCR was run with 60 Vbeta primers and 13 Jbeta primers. Assay used: immunoSEQ multiplex PCR; TCRdb lists only in-frame clones, some missing. The data show more than 90,000 clones, around 84% seen once. Sequencing input: PBMCs. The gene calls are TRBV28 and TRBJ1-3, with TRBD1 matching over 7 bases. This receptor was obtained from a woman in her 40s in good health and CMV-seronegative. In DNA form, the CDR3 reads TGTGCCAGCAACCTTGGCGTTCAGGGGGCTGGAAACACCATATATTTT. It codes for CASNLGVQGAGNTIYF.